This is a list of T cell receptor beta chains from one sample in a study of B cell selection in AIRE deficiency. The repertoire was sequenced with immunoSEQ multiplex PCR; TCRdb's copy has only in-frame clones and lacks some. The profile shows tens of thousands of clones, approximately 96% of them singletons. Sequenced material: CD4+CD127+ conventional T cells sorted from PBMCs. The source is a human donor in good health. CDR3s include the opening cysteine and the closing phenylalanine or tryptophan. D genes are given only for firm matches. Not all rows give a size; the values are once, few, many and, for expanded clones, a class.

>TRBJ2-3|-|TRBV7-3|-
CASSATGITDTQYF
TGTGCCAGCAGCGCCACAGGGATAACAGATACGCAGTATTTT
>TRBJ1-1|once|TRBV2|-
CASSDDMNTEAFF
TGTGCCAGCAGTGACGACATGAACACTGAAGCTTTCTTT
>TRBJ2-4|-|TRBV7-9|-
CASSREIGAGSKNIQYF
TGTGCCAGCAGCCGGGAGATCGGGGCCGGGTCCAAAAACATTCAGTACTTC
>TRBJ2-7|-|TRBV6-1|-
CASSRNRDYEQYF
TGTGCCAGCAGTCGAAATAGGGACTACGAGCAGTACTTC
>TRBJ1-3|-|TRBV6-1|-
CASSGGVGNTIYF
TGTGCCAGCAGCGGAGGGGTTGGAAACACCATATATTTT
>TRBJ2-5|-|TRBV7-2|-
CASSLQGLAGETQYF
TGTGCCAGCAGCCTCCAAGGGTTGGCCGGAGAGACCCAGTACTTC
>TRBJ2-7|-|TRBV7-3|TRBD2
CASSLAGDYEQYF
TGTGCCAGCAGCCTAGCGGGAGACTACGAGCAGTACTTC
>TRBJ1-6|-|TRBV5-1|-
CASSLAASSYNSPLHF
TGCGCCAGCAGCTTGGCCGCAAGCTCCTATAATTCACCCCTCCACTTT
>TRBJ2-2|-|TRBV7-8|-
CASSLVQSGLFF
TGTGCCAGCAGCTTAGTACAGAGCGGGCTGTTTTTT
>TRBJ2-3|-|TRBV7-7|TRBD2
CASSLGGTRTDTQYF
TGTGCCAGCAGTCTCGGGGGGACTCGCACAGATACGCAGTATTTT
>TRBJ2-1|-|TRBV5-8|TRBD1
CASSLGTGTGGTEQFF
TGTGCCAGCAGCTTGGGAACCGGGACAGGGGGGACTGAGCAGTTCTTC
>TRBJ1-5|-|TRBV18|TRBD1
CASSSTGGGNQPQHF
TGTGCCAGCTCTTCAACAGGGGGTGGCAATCAGCCCCAGCATTTT
>TRBJ2-7|-|TRBV7-8|-
CASSLSGGYEQYF
TGTGCCAGCAGCCTTAGCGGAGGCTACGAGCAGTACTTC
>TRBJ1-4|-|TRBV7-6|-
CASSRGPGEKLFF
TGTGCCAGCAGCCGGGGTCCGGGTGAAAAACTGTTTTTT
>TRBJ1-1|-|TRBV6-1|-
CASSEKGSGVAFF
TGTGCCAGCAGTGAGAAGGGCAGCGGGGTAGCTTTCTTT
>TRBJ1-1|-|TRBV6-5|-
CASSNDRTRAFF
TGTGCCAGCAGCAACGACAGGACTCGAGCTTTCTTT
>TRBJ2-5|-|TRBV10-3|TRBD2
CAISERLAGLQETQYF
TGTGCCATCAGTGAGAGACTAGCGGGGCTCCAAGAGACCCAGTACTTC
>TRBJ1-5|once|TRBV6-1|-
CASSAGRMSQPQHF
TGTGCCAGCAGTGCCGGGAGGATGAGTCAGCCCCAGCATTTT
>TRBJ2-5|-|TRBV7-9|-
CASSPPGLQETQYF
TGTGCCAGCAGCCCGCCCGGCCTCCAAGAGACCCAGTACTTC
>TRBJ2-5|once|TRBV19|TRBD1
CASSPWDSRQETQYF
TGTGCCAGTAGTCCTTGGGACAGCCGGCAAGAGACCCAGTACTTC
>TRBJ1-5|-|TRBV11-2|-
CASSFSGSRQPQHF
TGTGCCAGCAGCTTTTCGGGGTCGCGCCAGCCCCAGCATTTT
>TRBJ2-7|-|TRBV19|-
CASTRGFPYEQYF
TGTGCCAGTACCCGGGGGTTTCCCTACGAGCAGTACTTC
>TRBJ1-5|-|TRBV4-3|-
CASSQEVRQPQHF
TGCGCCAGCAGCCAAGAGGTCCGGCAGCCCCAGCATTTT
>TRBJ1-1|-|TRBV7-8|TRBD1
CASSLTGVNTEAFF
TGTGCCAGCAGCCTGACAGGGGTGAACACTGAAGCTTTCTTT
>TRBJ2-3|-|TRBV28|TRBD2
CASSGLWREIADTQYF
TGTGCCAGCAGTGGCCTCTGGCGGGAGATAGCAGATACGCAGTATTTT
>TRBJ1-1|-|TRBV7-2|TRBD1
CASSRLRTGDTEAFF
TGTGCCAGCAGCCGTCTCAGGACAGGGGACACTGAAGCTTTCTTT